This T cell receptor beta chain was profiled in a study of cytomegalovirus exposure and HLA in healthy donors. About the study: In a later analysis, the roughly 120 validation repertoires were reported to have used the same platform as the approximately 700 first-cohort repertoires. Findings of the study overall: Within the 120 or so validation repertoires, first-cohort TCR clusters tended to co-occur, according to a later analysis.

This table comes from immunoSEQ multiplex PCR, and its TCRdb copy is limited to in-frame clones, with some not included. The sample shows 150,000 to 180,000 clones, about 82% of them seen only once. While the first cohort had over 650 subjects, the donors belonged to the separate validation cohort of over a hundred subjects. Details on this clone: Its antigen is currently unknown.

The source is a human donor in good health. Sequencing used PBMCs.

The CDR3 protein is CASSFGQGENIQYF. The CDR3 DNA is TGCGCCAGCAGCTTCGGACAGGGCGAAAACATTCAGTACTTC. The V call is TRBV5-1, the J call TRBJ2-4; TRBD1 matches 8 bases. The trim removed 2 bases at V and 5 bases at J, leaving 3 bases unmatched. The germline V gene encodes CDR1 SGHRS and CDR2 YFSETQ. The CDR3 sequence is 14 residues long. The full variable domain, completed using reference TRBV5-1 and TRBJ2-4, is KAGVTQTPRYLIKTRGQQVTLSCSPISGHRSVSWYQQTPGQGLQFLFEYFSETQRNKGNFPGRFSGRQFSNSRSEMNVSTLELGDSALYLCASSFGQGENIQYFGAGTRLSVL.